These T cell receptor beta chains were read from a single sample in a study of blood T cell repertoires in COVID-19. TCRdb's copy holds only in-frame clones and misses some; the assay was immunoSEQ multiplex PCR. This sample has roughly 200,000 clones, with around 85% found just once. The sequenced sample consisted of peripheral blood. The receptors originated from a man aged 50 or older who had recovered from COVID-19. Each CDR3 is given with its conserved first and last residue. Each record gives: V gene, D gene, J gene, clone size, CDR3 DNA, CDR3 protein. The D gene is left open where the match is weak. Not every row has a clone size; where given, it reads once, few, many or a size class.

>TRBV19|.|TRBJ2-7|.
TGTGCCAGTAGGCCAACTAGCTCCTACGAGCAGTACTTC
CASRPTSSYEQYF
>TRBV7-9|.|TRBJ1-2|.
TGTGCCAGCGGGCGGGGGCCCTATGGCTACACCTTC
CASGRGPYGYTF
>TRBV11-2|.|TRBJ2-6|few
TGTGCCAGCAGCTTGATTCGCAGCTCTGGGGCCAACGTCCTGACTTTC
CASSLIRSSGANVLTF
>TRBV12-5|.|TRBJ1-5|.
TGTGCTAGTGGTTCGGGGTATCTGGGTAGCAATCAGCCCCAGCATTTT
CASGSGYLGSNQPQHF
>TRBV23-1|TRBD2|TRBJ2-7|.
TGCGCCAGCAGTCAATGGGGAGGGGTGCTGCCCTTCAGCGAGCAGTACTTC
CASSQWGGVLPFSEQYF
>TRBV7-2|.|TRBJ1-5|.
TGTGCCAGCAGCAAATATACGCGGGGGGCTGGAAGCAATCAGCCCCAGCATTTT
CASSKYTRGAGSNQPQHF
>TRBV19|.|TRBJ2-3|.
TGTGCCAGTAGTATGGAGTACACAGATACGCAGTATTTT
CASSMEYTDTQYF
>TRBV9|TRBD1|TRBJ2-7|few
TGTGCCAGCAGCCTCGGACAGGGAGTAAATAGTGGGCAGTACTTC
CASSLGQGVNSGQYF
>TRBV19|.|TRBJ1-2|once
TGTGCCAGTAGTGTCTTACAGTCTAACTATGGCTACACCTTC
CASSVLQSNYGYTF
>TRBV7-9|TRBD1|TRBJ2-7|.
TGTGCCAGCAGCTTACGACCGGGACAGGGAACTTCCCACGAGCAGTACTTC
CASSLRPGQGTSHEQYF
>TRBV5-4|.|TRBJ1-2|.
TGTGCCAGCAGCCCGAGGGCGCAGGGGTATATCTATGGCTACACCTTC
CASSPRAQGYIYGYTF